This TCR beta chain stems from a study of T cell responses to AZD1222 COVID-19 vaccine. Study-level findings and limits: Elevations in Spike-specific TCR breadth and depth followed administration of two AZD1222 doses.

Method: immunoSEQ multiplex PCR; TCRdb's copy keeps in-frame clones and lacks some. Of 100,000 to 150,000 clones detected, around 84% appear once; the ten largest clones hold about 28%. V dropped 3 bases and J dropped 4 bases, with 13 bases sitting between them. There are 15 residues in the CDR3. Germline V gene sequence: CDR1 LGHDT, CDR2 YNNKEL (reference sequence). Comments on this clone: What it binds is unknown.

This receptor was identified in an adult who received the AZD1222 COVID-19 vaccine. The V gene is TRBV3-1 (or the pseudogene TRBV3-2), the J gene TRBJ1-3; D is perhaps TRBD1 (6 bases). Sequences were derived from peripheral blood, sampled 28 days after the second AZD1222 dose. The CDR3 loop is CASSQGGARGNTIYF. The CDR3 bases are TGTGCCAGCAGCCAGGGGGGGGCGCGAGGAAACACCATATATTTT.